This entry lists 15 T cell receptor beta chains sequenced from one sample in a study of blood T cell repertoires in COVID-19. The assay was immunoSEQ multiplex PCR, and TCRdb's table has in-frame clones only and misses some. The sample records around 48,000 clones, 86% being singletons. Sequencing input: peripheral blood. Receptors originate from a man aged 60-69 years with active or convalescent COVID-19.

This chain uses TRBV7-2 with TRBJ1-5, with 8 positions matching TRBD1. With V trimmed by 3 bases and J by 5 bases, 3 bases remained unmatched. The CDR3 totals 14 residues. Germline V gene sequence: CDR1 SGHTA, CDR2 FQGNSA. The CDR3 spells CASSFGTGYQPQHF. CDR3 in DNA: TGTGCCAGCAGCTTTGGGACAGGATATCAGCCCCAGCATTTT.

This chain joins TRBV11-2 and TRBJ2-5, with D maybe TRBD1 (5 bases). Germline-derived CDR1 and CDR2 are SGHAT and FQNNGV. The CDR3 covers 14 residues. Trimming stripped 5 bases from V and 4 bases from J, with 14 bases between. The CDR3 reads CASSPTSGAETQYF. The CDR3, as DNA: TGTGCCAGCAGCCCTACTTCTGGGGCAGAGACCCAGTACTTC.

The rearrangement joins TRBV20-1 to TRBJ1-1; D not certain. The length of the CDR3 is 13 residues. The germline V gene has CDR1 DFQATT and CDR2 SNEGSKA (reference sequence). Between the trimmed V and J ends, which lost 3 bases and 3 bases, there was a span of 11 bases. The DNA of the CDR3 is TGCAGTGCTAGTCTGACCGAGGACACTGAAGCTTTCTTT. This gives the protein CSASLTEDTEAFF.

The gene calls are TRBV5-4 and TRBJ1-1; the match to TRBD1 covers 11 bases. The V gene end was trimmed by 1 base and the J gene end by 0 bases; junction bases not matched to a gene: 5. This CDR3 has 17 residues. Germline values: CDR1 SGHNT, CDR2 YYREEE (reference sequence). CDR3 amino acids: CASSLFGDRGLNTEAFF. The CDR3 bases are TGTGCCAGCAGCTTGTTCGGGGACAGGGGGTTGAACACTGAAGCTTTCTTT.

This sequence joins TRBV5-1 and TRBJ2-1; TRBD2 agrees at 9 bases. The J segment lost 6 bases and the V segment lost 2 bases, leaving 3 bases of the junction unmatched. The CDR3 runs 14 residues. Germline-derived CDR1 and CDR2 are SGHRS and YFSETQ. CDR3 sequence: CASSFGSGGNEQFF. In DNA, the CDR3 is TGCGCCAGCAGCTTCGGTAGCGGGGGCAATGAGCAGTTCTTC.

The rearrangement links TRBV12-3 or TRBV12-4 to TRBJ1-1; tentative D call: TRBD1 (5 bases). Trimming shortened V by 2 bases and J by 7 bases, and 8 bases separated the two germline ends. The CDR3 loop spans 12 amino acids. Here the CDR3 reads CASSLRQSEAFF. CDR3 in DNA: TGTGCCAGCAGTTTAAGACAGAGTGAAGCTTTCTTT.

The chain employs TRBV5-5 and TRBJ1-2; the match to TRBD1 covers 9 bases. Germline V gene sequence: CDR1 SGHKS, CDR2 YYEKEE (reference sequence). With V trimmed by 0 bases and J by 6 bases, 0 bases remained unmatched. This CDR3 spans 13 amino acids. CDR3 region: CASSLGTGDGYTF. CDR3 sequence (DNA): TGTGCCAGCAGCTTGGGGACAGGGGATGGCTACACCTTC. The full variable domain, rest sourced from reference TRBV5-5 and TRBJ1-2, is DAGVTQSPTHLIKTRGQQVTLRCSPISGHKSVSWYQQVLGQGPQFIFQYYEKEERGRGNFPDRFSARQFPNYSSELNVNALLLGDSALYLCASSLGTGDGYTFGSGTRLTVV.

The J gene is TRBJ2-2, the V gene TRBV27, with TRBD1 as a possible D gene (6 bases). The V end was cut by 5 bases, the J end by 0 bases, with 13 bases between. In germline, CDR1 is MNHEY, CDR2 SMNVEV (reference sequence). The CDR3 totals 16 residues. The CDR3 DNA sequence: TGTGCCAGCAGTCCACAGACAGGCGCGAACACCGGGGAGCTGTTTTTT. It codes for CASSPQTGANTGELFF.

The CDR3 nucleotides read TGTGCCAGCGCGGCGGGTCCTCAGTTGGATTACGAGCAGTACTTC. Translated: CASAAGPQLDYEQYF. The J gene is TRBJ2-7, the V gene TRBV9, with D perhaps TRBD2 (5 bases). Germline CDR1 SGDLS, CDR2 YYNGEE. The length of the CDR3 is 15 residues. Trimming took 7 bases from V and 4 from J, leaving 21 bases between them. The whole variable domain, remainder taken from reference TRBV9 and TRBJ2-7, is DSGVTQTPKHLITATGQRVTLRCSPRSGDLSVYWYQQSLDQGLQFLIQYYNGEERAKGNILERFSAQQFPDLHSELNLSSLELGDSALYFCASAAGPQLDYEQYFGPGTRLTVT.

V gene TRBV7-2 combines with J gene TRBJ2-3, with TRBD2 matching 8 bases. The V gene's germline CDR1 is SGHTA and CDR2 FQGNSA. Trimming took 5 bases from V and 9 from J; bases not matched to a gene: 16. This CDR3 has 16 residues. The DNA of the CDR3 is TGTGCCAGCAGCCCCCGGGGGAGCGGGGGCGCTGCGACGCAGTATTTT. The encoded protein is CASSPRGSGGAATQYF.

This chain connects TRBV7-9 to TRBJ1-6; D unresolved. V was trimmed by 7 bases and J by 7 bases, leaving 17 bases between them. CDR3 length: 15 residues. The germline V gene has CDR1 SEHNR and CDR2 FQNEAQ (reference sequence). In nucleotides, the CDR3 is TGTGCCAGCACCGCAACAGTCGCCGCCAATTCACCCCTCCACTTT. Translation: CASTATVAANSPLHF.

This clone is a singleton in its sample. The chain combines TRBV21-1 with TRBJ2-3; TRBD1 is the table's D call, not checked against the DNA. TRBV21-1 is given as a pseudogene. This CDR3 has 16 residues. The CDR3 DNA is TGTGCCAGCAGCAAATTTGGATCAGGGTTCACAGATACGCAGTATTTT. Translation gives CASSKFGSGFTDTQYF.

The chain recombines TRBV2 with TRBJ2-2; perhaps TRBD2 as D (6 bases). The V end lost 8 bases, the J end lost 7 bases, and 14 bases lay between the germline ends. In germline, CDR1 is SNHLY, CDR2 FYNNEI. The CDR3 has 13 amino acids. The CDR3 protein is CASFPPGGGELFF. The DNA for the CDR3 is TGTGCCAGCTTTCCACCCGGGGGCGGGGAGCTGTTTTTT.

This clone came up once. The CDR3 loop is CASSLSTDTQYF. The CDR3 DNA reads as TGTGCCAGCAGCCTTAGCACAGATACGCAGTATTTT. The J gene is TRBJ2-3, the V gene TRBV9, with D uncertain. This CDR3 is built from 12 residues. From germline, CDR1 is SGDLS and CDR2 YYNGEE. With 4 bases removed from V and 0 bases from J, the gap between germline ends came to 3 bases.

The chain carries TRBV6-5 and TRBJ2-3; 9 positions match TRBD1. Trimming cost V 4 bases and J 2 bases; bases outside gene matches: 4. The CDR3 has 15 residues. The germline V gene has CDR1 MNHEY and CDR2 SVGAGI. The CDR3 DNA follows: TGTGCCAGCAGTTCATGGGACAGGGACACAGATACGCAGTATTTT. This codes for CASSSWDRDTDTQYF.